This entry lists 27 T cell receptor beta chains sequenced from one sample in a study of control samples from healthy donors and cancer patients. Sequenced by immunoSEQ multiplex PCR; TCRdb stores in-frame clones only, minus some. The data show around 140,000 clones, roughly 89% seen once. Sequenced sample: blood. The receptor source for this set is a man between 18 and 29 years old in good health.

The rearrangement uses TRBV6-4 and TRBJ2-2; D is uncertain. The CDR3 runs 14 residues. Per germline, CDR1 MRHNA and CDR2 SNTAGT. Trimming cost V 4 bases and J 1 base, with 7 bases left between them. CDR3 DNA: TGTGCCAGCAGTGTCGGGTGGAACACCGGGGAGCTGTTTTTT. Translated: CASSVGWNTGELFF.

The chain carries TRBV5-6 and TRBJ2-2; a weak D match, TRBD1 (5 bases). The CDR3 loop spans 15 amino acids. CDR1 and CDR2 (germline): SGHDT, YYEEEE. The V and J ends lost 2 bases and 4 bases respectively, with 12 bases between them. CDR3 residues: CASSLFPGITGELFF. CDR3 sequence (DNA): TGTGCCAGCAGCTTATTTCCAGGGATCACCGGGGAGCTGTTTTTT.

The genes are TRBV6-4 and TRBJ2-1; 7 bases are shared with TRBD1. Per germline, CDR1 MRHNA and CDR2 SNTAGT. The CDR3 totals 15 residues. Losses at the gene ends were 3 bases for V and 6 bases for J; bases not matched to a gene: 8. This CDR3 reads CASSEERGRSNEQFF. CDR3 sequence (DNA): TGTGCCAGCAGTGAGGAGAGGGGGCGCAGCAATGAGCAGTTCTTC.

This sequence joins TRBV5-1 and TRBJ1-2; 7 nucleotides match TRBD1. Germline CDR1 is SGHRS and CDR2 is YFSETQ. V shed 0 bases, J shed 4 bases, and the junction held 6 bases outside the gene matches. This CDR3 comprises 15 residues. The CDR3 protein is CASSLGGTGAYGYTF. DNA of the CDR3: TGCGCCAGCAGCTTGGGTGGAACAGGGGCCTATGGCTACACCTTC.

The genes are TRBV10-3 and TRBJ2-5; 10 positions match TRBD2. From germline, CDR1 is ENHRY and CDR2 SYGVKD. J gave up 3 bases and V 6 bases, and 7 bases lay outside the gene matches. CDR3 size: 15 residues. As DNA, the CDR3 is TGTGCCATCAGCGGTCTAGCGGGGGCTGAAGAGACCCAGTACTTC. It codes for CAISGLAGAEETQYF.

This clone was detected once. As DNA, the CDR3 is TGTGCCAGCAGCTTCGCGGGTCACTCTGGAAACACCATATATTTT. Its protein product is CASSFAGHSGNTIYF. This chain joins TRBV7-2 and TRBJ1-3; no firm D call. Germline V gives CDR1 SGHTA, CDR2 FQGNSA. Trimming left V 3 bases short and J 0 bases short, with 9 bases between. The CDR3 has 15 residues.

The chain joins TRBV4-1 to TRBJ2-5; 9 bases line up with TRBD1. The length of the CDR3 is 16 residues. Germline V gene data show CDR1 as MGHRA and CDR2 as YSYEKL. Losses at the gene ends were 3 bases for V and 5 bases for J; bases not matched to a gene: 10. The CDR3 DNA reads TGCGCCAGCAGCCAGAAACTCGAGGGACAGGGTGAGACCCAGTACTTC. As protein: CASSQKLEGQGETQYF.

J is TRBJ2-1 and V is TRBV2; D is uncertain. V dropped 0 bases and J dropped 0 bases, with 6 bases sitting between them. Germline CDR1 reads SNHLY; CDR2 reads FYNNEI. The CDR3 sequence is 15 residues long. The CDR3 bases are TGTGCCAGCAGTGAAGCGGGGAACTCCTACAATGAGCAGTTCTTC. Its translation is CASSEAGNSYNEQFF.

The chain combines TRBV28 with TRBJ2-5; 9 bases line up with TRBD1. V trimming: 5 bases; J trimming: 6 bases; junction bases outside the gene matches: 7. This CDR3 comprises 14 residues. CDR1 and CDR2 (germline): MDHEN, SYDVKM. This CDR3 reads CASSPGTGKKTQYF. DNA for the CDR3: TGTGCCAGCAGTCCTGGGACAGGGAAAAAGACCCAGTACTTC.

For the CDR3, the DNA is TGTGCCAGCAGGCAACCGGGCCGGTCCATGGGGCCCCAGTACTTC. Its protein is CASRQPGRSMGPQYF. The chain joins TRBV11-2 to TRBJ2-5; TRBD1 is a possible D gene (5 bases). Germline CDR1 reads SGHAT; CDR2 reads FQNNGV. Trimming shortened V by 6 bases and J by 9 bases, and 23 bases separated the two germline ends. The CDR3 totals 15 residues.

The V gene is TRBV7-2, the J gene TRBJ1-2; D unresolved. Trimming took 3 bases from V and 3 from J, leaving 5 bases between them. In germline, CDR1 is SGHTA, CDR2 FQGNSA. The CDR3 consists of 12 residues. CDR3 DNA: TGTGCCAGCAGCTTGCGTGACTATGGCTACACCTTC. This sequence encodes CASSLRDYGYTF.

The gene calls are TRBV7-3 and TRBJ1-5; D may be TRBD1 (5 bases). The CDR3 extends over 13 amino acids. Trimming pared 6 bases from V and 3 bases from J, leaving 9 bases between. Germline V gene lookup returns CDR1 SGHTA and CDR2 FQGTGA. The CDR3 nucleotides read TGTGCCAGCAGTAGGGACTTCAATCAGCCCCAGCATTTT. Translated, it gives CASSRDFNQPQHF.

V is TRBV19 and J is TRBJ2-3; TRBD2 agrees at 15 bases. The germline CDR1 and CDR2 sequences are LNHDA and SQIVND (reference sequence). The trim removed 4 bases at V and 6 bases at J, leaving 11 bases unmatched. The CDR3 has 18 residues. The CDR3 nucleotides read TGTGCCAGTAGTACAACCCCGGGACTAGCGGGGGGTGCGGATACGCAGTATTTT. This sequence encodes CASSTTPGLAGGADTQYF.

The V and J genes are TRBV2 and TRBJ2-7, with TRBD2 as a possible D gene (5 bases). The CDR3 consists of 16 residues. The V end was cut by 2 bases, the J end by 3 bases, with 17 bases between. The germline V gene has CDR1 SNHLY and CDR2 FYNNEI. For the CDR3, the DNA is TGTGCCAGCAGTGAACCGCCTCCGGAGGTTCACTACGAGCAGTACTTC. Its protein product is CASSEPPPEVHYEQYF.

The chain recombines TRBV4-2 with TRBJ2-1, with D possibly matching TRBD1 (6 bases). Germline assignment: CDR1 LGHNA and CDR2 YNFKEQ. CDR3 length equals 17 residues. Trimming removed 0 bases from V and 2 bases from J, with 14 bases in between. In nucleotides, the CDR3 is TGTGCCAGCAGCCAAGAGGGTACAGGGCCAGCCTACAATGAGCAGTTCTTC. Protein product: CASSQEGTGPAYNEQFF.

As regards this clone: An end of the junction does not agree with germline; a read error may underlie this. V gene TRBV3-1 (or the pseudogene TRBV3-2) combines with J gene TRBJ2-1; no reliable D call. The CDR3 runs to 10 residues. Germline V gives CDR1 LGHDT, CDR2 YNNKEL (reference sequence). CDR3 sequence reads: CASSQDKLIF. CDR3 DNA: TGTGCCAGCAGCCAAGATAAACTGATCTTC.

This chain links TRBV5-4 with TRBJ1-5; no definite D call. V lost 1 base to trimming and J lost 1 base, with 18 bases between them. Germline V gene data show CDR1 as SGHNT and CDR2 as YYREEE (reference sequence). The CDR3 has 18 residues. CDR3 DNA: TGTGCCAGCAGCTTGTTTTATCGGTCGGTATTAAGCAATCAGCCCCAGCATTTT. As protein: CASSLFYRSVLSNQPQHF.

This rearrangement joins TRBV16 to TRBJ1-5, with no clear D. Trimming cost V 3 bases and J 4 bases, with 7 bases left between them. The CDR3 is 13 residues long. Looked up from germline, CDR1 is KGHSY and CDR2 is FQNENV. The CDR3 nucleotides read TGTGCCAGCAGCCACGGTGGGAATCAGCCCCAGCATTTT. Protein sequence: CASSHGGNQPQHF. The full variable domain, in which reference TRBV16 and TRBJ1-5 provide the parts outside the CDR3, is GEEVAQTPKHLVRGEGQKAKLYCAPIKGHSYVFWYQQVLKNEFKFLISFQNENVFDETGMPKERFSAKCLPNSPCSLEIQATKLEDSAVYFCASSHGGNQPQHFGDGTRLSIL.

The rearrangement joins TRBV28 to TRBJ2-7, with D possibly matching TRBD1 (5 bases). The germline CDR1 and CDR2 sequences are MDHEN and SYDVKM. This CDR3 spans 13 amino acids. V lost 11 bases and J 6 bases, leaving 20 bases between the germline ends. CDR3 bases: TGTGCCGTCCCGGCGGCAGCAACAGGCGAGCAGTACTTC. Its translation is CAVPAAATGEQYF.

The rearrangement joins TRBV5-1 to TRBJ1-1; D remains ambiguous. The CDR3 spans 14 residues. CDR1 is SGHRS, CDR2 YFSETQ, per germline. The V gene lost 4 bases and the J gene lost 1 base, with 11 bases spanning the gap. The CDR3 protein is CASSLGPWNTEAFF. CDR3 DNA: TGCGCCAGCAGCCTCGGACCCTGGAACACTGAAGCTTTCTTT.

DNA of the CDR3: TGTGCCAGCAGTTTTTTCGGGGAAGCTTTCTTT. It is translated as CASSFFGEAFF. The chain recombines TRBV12-3 or TRBV12-4 with TRBJ1-1; the D is unclear. Trimming shortened V by 3 bases and J by 8 bases, and 7 bases separated the two germline ends. The CDR3 covers 11 residues.

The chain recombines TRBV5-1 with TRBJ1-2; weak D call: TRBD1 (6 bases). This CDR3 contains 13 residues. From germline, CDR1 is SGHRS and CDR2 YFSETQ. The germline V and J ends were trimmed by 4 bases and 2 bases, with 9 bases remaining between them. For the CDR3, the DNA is TGCGCCAGCAGCGTCGACAGGAACTATGGCTACACCTTC. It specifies CASSVDRNYGYTF.

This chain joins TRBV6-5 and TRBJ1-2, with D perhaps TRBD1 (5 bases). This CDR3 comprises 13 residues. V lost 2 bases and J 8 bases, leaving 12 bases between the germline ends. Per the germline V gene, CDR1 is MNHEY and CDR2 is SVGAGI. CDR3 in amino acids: CASSYGGTIGYTF. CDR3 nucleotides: TGTGCCAGCAGTTACGGTGGGACGATAGGCTACACCTTC.

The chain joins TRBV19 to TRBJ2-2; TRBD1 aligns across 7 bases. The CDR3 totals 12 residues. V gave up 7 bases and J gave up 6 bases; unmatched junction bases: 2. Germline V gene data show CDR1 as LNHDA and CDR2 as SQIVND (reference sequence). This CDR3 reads CASNQGAGELFF. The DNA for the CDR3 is TGTGCCAGTAATCAGGGGGCCGGGGAGCTGTTTTTT.

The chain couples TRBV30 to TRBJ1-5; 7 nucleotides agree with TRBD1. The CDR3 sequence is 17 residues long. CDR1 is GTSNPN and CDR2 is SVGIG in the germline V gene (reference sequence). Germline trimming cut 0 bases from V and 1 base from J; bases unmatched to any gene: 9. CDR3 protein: CAWSVNKGAVSNQPQHF. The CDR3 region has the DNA TGTGCCTGGAGTGTAAACAAGGGGGCTGTAAGCAATCAGCCCCAGCATTTT. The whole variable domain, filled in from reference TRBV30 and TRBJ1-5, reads SQTIHQWPATLVQPVGSPLSLECTVEGTSNPNLYWYRQAAGRGLQLLFYSVGIGQISSEVPQNLSASRPQDRQFILSSKKLLLSDSGFYLCAWSVNKGAVSNQPQHFGDGTRLSIL.

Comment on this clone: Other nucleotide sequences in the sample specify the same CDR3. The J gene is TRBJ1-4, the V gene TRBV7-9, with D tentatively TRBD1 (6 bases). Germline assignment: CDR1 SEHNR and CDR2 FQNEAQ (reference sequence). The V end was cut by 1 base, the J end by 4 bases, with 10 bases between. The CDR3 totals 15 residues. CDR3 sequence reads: CASSLGGQINEKLFF. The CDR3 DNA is TGTGCCAGCAGCTTAGGTGGACAGATTAATGAAAAACTGTTTTTT.

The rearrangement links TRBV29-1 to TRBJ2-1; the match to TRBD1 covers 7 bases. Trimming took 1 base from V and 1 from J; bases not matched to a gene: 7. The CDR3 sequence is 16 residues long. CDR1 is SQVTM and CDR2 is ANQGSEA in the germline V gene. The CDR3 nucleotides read TGCAGCGTTGAAGGCGAGGACAGGCCTTCCTACAATGAGCAGTTCTTC. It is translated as CSVEGEDRPSYNEQFF.